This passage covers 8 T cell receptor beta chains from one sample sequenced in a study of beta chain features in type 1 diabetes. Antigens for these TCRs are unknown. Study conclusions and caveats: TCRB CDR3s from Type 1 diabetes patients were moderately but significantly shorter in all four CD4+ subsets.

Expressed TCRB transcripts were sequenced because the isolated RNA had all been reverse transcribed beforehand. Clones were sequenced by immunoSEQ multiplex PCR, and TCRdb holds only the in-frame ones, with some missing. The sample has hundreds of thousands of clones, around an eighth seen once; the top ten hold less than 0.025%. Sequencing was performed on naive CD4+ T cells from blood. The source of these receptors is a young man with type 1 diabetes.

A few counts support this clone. CDR3 protein: CSVEGTSGGATDTQYF. DNA for the CDR3: TGCAGCGTTGAGGGGACTAGCGGGGGGGCCACAGATACGCAGTATTTT. This sequence joins TRBV29-1 and TRBJ2-3; 16 positions agree with TRBD2. Germline V gives CDR1 SQVTM, CDR2 ANQGSEA. V shed 3 bases and J 2 bases; nucleotides not matched to a gene: 2. The CDR3 consists of 16 residues.

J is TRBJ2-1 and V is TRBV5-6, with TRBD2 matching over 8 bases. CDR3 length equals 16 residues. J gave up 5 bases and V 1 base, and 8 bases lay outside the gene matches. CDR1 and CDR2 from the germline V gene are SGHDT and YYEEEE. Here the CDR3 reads CASSLYGGGLHNEQFF. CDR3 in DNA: TGTGCCAGCAGCTTGTACGGCGGGGGGTTACACAATGAGCAGTTCTTC. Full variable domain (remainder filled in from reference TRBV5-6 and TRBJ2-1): DAGVTQSPTHLIKTRGQQVTLRCSPKSGHDTVSWYQQALGQGPQFIFQYYEEEERQRGNFPDRFSGHQFPNYSSELNVNALLLGDSALYLCASSLYGGGLHNEQFFGPGTRLTVL.

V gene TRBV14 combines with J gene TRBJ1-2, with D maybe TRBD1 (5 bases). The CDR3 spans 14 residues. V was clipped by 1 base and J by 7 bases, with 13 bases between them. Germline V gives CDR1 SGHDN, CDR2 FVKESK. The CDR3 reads CASSQGTGRLGYTF. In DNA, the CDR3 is TGTGCCAGCAGCCAAGGGACGGGGCGACTTGGCTACACCTTC.

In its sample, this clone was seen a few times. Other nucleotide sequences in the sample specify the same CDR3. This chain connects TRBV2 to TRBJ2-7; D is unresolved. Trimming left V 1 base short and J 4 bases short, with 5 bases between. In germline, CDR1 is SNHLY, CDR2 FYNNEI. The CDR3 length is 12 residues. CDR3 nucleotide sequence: TGTGCCAGCAGTGAAGAAAGTTACGAGCAGTACTTC. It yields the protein CASSEESYEQYF.

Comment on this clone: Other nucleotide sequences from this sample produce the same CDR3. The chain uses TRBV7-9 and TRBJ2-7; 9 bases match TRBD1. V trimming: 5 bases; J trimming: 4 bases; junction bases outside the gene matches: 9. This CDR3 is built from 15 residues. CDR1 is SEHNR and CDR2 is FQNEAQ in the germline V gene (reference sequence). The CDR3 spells CASSPGQGPSYEQYF. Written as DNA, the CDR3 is TGTGCCAGCAGCCCTGGACAGGGGCCGTCTTACGAGCAGTACTTC.

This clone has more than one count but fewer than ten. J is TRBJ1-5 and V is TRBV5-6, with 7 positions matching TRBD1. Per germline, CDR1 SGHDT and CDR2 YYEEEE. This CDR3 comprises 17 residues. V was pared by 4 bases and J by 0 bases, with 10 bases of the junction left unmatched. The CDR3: CASSTEQGRISNQPQHF. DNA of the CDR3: TGTGCCAGCAGCACCGAACAGGGGCGGATTAGCAATCAGCCCCAGCATTTT.

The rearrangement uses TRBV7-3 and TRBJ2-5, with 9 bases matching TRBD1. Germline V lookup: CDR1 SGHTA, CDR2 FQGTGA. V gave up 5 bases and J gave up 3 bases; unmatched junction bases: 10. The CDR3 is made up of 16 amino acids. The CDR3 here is CASSPTSGTGKETQYF. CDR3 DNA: TGTGCCAGCAGCCCTACCTCCGGGACAGGGAAAGAGACCCAGTACTTC.

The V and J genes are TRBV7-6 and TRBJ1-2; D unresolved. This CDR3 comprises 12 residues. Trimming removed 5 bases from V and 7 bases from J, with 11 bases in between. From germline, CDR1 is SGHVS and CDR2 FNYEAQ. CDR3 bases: TGTGCCAGCAGCCCGCTAGGATCTGGCTACACCTTC. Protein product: CASSPLGSGYTF.